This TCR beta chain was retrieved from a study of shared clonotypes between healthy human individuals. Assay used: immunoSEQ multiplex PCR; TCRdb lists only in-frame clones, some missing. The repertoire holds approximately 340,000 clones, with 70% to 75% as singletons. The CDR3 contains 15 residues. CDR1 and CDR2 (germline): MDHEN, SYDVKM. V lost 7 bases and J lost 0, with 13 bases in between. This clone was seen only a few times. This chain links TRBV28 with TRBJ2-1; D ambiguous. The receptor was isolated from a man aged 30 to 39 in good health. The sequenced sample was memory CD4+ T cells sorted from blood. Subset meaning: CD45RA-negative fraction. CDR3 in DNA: TGTGCCAGCACCCTCGGTGAATCCTCCTACAATGAGCAGTTCTTC. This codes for CASTLGESSYNEQFF. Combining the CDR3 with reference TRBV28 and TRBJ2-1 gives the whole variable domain DVKVTQSSRYLVKRTGEKVFLECVQDMDHENMFWYRQDPGLGLRLIYFSYDVKMKEKGDIPEGYSVSREKKERFSLILESASTNQTSMYLCASTLGESSYNEQFFGPGTRLTVL.